This TCR beta chain was captured in a study of blood T cell repertoires in COVID-19. Across the whole study: The United States, Italy and Spain provided the acute and convalescent COVID-19 samples. PBMCs, B-cell-depleted T cells, or T cells provided the cDNA or gDNA that made up the material.

Here immunoSEQ multiplex PCR was the method, and the copy in TCRdb shows in-frame clones only, minus some. The sample records 70,000 to 100,000 clones, approximately 71% being singletons. This TCR was sampled from a woman in her 50s with acute or convalescent COVID-19. Sequenced material: peripheral blood.

The CDR3 region has the DNA TGTGCCAGCAGTTACCGGGGACAGGGGGGCAGAAATGAGCAGTTCTTC. Amino acid sequence: CASSYRGQGGRNEQFF. The chain is built from TRBV6-6 and TRBJ2-1, with 11 bases lining up with TRBD1. The CDR3 spans 16 residues. Trimming took 2 bases from V and 7 from J; bases not matched to a gene: 7. CDR1 MNHNY and CDR2 SVGAGI come from the germline V gene (reference sequence).